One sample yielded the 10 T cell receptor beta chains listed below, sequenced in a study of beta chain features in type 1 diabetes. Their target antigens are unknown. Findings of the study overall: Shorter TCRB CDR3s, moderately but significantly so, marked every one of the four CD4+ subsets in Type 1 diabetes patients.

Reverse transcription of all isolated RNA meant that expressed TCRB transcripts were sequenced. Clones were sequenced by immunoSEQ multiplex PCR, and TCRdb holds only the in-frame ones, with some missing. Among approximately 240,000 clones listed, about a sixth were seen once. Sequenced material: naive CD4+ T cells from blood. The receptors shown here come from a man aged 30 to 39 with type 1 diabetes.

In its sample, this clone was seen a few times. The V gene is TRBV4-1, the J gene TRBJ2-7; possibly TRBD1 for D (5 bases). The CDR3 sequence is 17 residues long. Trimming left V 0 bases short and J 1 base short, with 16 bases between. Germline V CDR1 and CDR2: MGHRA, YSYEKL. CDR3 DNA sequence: TGCGCCAGCAGCCAAGATGCCCCCCAGGGTTCATCCTACGAGCAGTACTTC. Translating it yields CASSQDAPQGSSYEQYF.

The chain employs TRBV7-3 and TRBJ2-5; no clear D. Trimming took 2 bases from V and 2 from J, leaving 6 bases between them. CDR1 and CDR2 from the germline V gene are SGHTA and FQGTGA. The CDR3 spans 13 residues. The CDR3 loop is CASSLLPQETQYF. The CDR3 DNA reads TGTGCCAGCAGCTTATTGCCTCAAGAGACCCAGTACTTC. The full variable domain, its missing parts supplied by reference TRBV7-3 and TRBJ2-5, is GAGVSQTPSNKVTEKGKYVELRCDPISGHTALYWYRQSLGQGPEFLIYFQGTGAADDSGLPNDRFFAVRPEGSVSTLKIQRTERGDSAVYLCASSLLPQETQYFGPGTRLLVL.

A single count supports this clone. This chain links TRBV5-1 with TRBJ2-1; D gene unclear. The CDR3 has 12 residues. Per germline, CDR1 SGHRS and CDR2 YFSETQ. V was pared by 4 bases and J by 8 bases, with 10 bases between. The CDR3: CASSRREDEQFF. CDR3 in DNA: TGCGCCAGCAGCCGAAGGGAAGATGAGCAGTTCTTC.

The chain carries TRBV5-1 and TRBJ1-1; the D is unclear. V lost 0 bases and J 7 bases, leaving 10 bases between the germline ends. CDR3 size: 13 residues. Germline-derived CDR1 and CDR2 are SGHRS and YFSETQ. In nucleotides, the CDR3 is TGCGCCAGCAGCTTGGTGGGTTGGGATGAAGCTTTCTTT. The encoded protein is CASSLVGWDEAFF.

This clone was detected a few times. In nucleotides, the CDR3 is TGCAGCGTTGAGGGGGCCGGGGAGCTGTTTTTT. This encodes CSVEGAGELFF. The chain links TRBV29-1 to TRBJ2-2; D assignment may be TRBD1 or TRBD2 (5 bases each). V lost 3 bases and J lost 6, with 5 bases in between. The germline gives CDR1 SQVTM, CDR2 ANQGSEA. The CDR3 loop spans 11 amino acids.

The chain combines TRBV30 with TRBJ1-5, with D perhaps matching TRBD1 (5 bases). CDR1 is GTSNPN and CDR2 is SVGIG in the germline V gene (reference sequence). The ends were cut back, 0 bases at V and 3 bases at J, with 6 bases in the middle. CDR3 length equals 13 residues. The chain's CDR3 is CAWSVQDNQPQHF. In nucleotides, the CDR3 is TGTGCCTGGAGTGTACAGGACAATCAGCCCCAGCATTTT. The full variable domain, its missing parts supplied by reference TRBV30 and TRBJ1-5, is SQTIHQWPATLVQPVGSPLSLECTVEGTSNPNLYWYRQAAGRGLQLLFYSVGIGQISSEVPQNLSASRPQDRQFILSSKKLLLSDSGFYLCAWSVQDNQPQHFGDGTRLSIL.

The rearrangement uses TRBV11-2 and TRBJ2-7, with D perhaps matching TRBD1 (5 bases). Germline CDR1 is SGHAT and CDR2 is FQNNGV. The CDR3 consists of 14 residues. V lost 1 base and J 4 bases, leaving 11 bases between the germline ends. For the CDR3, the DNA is TGTGCCAGCAGCTTAGCACGGACAACTTACGAGCAGTACTTC. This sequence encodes CASSLARTTYEQYF.

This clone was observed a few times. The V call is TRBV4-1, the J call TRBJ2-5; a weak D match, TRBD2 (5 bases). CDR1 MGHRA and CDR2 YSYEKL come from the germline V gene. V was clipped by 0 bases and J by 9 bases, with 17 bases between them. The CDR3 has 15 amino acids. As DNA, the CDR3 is TGCGCCAGCAGCCAAGATTCCTACACGGGGATGGCCCAGTACTTC. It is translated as CASSQDSYTGMAQYF.

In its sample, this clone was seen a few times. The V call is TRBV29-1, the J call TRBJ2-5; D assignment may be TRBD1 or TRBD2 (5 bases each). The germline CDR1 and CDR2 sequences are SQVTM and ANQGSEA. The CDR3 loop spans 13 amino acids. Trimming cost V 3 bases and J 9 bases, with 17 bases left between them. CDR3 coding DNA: TGCAGCGTTGAGGGGACGGAAATAGGGGCCCAGTACTTC. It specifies CSVEGTEIGAQYF.

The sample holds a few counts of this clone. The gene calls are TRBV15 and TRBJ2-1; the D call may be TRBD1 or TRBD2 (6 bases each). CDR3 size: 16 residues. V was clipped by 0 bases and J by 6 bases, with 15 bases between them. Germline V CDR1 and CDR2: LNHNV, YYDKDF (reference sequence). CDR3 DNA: TGTGCCACCAGCAGAGATGGCGGGGAAGGGGGCAATGAGCAGTTCTTC. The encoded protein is CATSRDGGEGGNEQFF.